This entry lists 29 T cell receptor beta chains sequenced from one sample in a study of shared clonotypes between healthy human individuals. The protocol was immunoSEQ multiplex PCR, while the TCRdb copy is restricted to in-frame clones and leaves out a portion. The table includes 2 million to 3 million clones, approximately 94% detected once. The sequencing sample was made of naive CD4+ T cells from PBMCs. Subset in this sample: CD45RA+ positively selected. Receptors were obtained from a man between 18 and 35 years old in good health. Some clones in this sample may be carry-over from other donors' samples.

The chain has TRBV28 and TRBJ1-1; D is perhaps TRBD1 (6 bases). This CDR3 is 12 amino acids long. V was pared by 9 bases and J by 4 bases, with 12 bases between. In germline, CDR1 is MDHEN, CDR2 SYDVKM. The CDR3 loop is CASMQGTTEAFF. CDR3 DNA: TGTGCCAGTATGCAGGGGACCACTGAAGCTTTCTTT.

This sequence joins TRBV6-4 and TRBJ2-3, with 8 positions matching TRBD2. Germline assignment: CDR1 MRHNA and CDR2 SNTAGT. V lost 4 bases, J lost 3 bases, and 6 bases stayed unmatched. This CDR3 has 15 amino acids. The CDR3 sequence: CASSVEAGGTDTQYF. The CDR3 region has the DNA TGTGCCAGCAGTGTGGAGGCGGGAGGAACAGATACGCAGTATTTT.

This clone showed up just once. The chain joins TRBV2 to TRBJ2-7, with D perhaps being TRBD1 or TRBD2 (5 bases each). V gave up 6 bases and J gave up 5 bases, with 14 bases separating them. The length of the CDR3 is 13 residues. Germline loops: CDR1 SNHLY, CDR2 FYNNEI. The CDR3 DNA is TGTGCCAGCAGGGGGGACGGTTTAAACGAGCAGTACTTC. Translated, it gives CASRGDGLNEQYF.

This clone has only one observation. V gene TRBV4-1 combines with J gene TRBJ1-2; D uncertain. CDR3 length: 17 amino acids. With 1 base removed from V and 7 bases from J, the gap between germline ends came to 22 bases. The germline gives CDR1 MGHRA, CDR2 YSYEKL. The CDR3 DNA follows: TGCGCCAGCAGCCAAGTTATGGGGTACTCCACAAAGATTGGCTACACCTTC. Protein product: CASSQVMGYSTKIGYTF.

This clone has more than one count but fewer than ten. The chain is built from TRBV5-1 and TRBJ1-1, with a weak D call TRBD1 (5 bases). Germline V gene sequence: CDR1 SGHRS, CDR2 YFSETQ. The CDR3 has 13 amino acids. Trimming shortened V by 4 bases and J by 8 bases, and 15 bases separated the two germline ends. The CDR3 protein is CASSVLTDGEAFF. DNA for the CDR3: TGCGCCAGCAGCGTGTTGACAGACGGGGAAGCTTTCTTT.

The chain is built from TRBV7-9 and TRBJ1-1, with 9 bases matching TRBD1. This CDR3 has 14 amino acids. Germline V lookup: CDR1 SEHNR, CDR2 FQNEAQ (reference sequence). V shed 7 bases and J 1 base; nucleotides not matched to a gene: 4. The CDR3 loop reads CASIMGQGNTEAFF. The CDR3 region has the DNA TGTGCCAGCATCATGGGACAGGGGAACACTGAAGCTTTCTTT.

The CDR3 nucleotides are TGCGCCAGCAGCCTGACTGGAACTAGCACAGATACGCAGTATTTT. This gives the protein CASSLTGTSTDTQYF. V gene TRBV5-1 combines with J gene TRBJ2-3; no reliable D call. Germline CDR1 is SGHRS and CDR2 is YFSETQ. CDR3 size: 15 residues. Trimming shortened V by 4 bases and J by 0 bases, and 12 bases separated the two germline ends.

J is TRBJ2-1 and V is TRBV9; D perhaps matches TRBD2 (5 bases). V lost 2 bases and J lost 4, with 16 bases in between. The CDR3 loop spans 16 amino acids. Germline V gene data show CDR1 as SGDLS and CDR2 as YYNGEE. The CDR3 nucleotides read TGTGCCAGCAGCGTGGTGGCGGGTCAGGCATACAATGAGCAGTTCTTC. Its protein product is CASSVVAGQAYNEQFF.

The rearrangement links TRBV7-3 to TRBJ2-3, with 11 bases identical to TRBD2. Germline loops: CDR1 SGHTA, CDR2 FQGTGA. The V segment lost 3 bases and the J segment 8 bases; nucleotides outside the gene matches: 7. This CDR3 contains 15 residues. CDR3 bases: TGTGCCAGCAGCTTGACTAGCGGGGCCTTAGGTACGCAGTATTTT. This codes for CASSLTSGALGTQYF. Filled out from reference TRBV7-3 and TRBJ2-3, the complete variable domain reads GAGVSQTPSNKVTEKGKYVELRCDPISGHTALYWYRQSLGQGPEFLIYFQGTGAADDSGLPNDRFFAVRPEGSVSTLKIQRTERGDSAVYLCASSLTSGALGTQYFGPGTRLTVL.

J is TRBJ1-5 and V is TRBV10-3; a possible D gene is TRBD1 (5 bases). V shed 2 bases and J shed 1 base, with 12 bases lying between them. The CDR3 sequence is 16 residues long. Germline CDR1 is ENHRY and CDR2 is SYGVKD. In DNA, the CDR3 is TGTGCCATCAGTGAGGTAGGAGGGGTGAGCAATCAGCCCCAGCATTTT. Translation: CAISEVGGVSNQPQHF.

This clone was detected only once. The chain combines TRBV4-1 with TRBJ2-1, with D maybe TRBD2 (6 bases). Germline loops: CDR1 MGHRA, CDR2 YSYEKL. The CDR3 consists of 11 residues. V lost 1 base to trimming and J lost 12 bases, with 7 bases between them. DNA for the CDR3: TGCGCCAGCAGCCAAGGGACTACGCAGTTCTTC. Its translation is CASSQGTTQFF.

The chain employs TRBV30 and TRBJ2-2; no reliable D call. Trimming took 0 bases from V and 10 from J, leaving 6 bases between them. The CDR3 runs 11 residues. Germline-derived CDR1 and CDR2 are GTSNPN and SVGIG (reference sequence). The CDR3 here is CAWSVFEELFF. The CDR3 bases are TGTGCCTGGAGTGTTTTTGAGGAGCTGTTTTTT.

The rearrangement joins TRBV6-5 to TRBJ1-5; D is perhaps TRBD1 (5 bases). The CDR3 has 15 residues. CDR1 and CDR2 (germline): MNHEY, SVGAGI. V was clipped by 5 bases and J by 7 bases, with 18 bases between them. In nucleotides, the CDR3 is TGTGCCAGCAGTCTCCGGTTCGAGTGGGGGCAGCCCCAGCATTTT. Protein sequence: CASSLRFEWGQPQHF.

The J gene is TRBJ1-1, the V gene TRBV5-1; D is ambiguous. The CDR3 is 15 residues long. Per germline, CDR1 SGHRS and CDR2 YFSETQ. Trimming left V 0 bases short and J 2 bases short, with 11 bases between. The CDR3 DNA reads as TGCGCCAGCAGCTTGGCCATCTCAGGTAACACTGAAGCTTTCTTT. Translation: CASSLAISGNTEAFF.

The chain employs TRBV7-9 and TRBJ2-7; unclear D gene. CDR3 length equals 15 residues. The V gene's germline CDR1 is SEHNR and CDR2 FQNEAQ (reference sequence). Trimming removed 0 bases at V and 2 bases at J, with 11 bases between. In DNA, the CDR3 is TGTGCCAGCAGCTTAGCGGGGTCCTCGACCTACGAGCAGTACTTC. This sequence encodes CASSLAGSSTYEQYF.

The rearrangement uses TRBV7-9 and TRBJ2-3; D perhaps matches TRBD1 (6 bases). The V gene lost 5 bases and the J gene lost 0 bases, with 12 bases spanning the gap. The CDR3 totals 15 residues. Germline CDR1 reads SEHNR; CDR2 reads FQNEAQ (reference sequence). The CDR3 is CASSQQGTSTDTQYF. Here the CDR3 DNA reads TGTGCCAGCAGCCAACAGGGAACTAGCACAGATACGCAGTATTTT.

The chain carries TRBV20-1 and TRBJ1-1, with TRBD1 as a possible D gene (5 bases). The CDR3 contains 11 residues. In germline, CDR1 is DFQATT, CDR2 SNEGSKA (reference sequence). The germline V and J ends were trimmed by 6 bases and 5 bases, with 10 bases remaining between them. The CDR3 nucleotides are TGCAGTGCGGTTGGGGGAACTGAAGCTTTCTTT. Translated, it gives CSAVGGTEAFF.

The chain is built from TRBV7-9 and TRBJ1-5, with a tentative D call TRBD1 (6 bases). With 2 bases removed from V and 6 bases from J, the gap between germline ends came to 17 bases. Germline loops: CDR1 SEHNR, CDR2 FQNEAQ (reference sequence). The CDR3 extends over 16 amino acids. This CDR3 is CASSLYAAGVSQPQHF. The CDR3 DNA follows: TGTGCCAGCAGCTTATACGCCGCAGGGGTTTCTCAGCCCCAGCATTTT.

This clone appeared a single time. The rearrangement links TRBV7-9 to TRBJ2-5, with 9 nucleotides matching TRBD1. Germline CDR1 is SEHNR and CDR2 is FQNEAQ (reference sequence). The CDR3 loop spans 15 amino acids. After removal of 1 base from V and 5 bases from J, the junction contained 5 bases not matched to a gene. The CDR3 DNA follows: TGTGCCAGCAGCTTAGAGGGACAGGGACGGGAGACCCAGTACTTC. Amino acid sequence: CASSLEGQGRETQYF. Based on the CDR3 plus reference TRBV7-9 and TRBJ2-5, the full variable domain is DTGVSQNPRHKITKRGQNVTFRCDPISEHNRLYWYRQTLGQGPEFLTYFQNEAQLEKSRLLSDRFSAERPKGSFSTLEIQRTEQGDSAMYLCASSLEGQGRETQYFGPGTRLLVL.

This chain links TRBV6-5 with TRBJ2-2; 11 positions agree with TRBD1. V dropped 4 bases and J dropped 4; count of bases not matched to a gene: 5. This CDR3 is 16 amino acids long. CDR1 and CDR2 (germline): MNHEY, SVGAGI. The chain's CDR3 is CASSLPGTGGTGELFF. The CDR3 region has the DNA TGTGCCAGCAGTTTGCCCGGGACAGGGGGCACCGGGGAGCTGTTTTTT.

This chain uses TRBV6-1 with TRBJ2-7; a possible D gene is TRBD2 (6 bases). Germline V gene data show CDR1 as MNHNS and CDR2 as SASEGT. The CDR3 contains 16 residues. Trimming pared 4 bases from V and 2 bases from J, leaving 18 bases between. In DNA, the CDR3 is TGTGCCAGCAGTGGGTCCTTTAGCGGTAAGACCTACGAGCAGTACTTC. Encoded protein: CASSGSFSGKTYEQYF.

The CDR3 protein is CASSPGLAGDTDTQYF. CDR3 DNA: TGTGCCAGCAGTCCAGGACTAGCGGGAGACACAGATACGCAGTATTTT. V and J are TRBV2 and TRBJ2-3; 13 bases line up with TRBD2. The CDR3 sequence is 16 residues long. CDR1 is SNHLY and CDR2 is FYNNEI in the germline V gene. V gave up 5 bases and J gave up 2 bases; unmatched junction bases: 4.

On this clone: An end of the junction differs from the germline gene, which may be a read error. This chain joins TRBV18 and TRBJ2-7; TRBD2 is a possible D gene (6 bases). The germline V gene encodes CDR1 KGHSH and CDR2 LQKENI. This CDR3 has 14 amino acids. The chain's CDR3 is CASPPSAGGNEQYF. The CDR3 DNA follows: TGTGCCAGCCCACCGTCTGCAGGAGGGAACGAGCAGTACTTC. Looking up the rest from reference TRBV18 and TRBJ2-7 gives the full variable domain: NAGVMQNPRHLVRRRGQEARLRCSPMKGHSHVYWYRQLPEEGLKFMVYLQKENIIDESGMPKERFSAEFPKEGPSILRIQQVVRGDSAAYFCASPPSAGGNEQYFGPGTRLTVT.

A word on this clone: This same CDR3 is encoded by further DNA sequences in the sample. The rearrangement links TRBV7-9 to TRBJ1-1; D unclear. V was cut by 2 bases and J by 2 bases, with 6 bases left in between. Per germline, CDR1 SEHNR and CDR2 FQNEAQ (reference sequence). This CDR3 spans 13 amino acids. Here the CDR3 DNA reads TGTGCCAGCAGCTTAATTTCTAACACTGAAGCTTTCTTT. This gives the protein CASSLISNTEAFF.

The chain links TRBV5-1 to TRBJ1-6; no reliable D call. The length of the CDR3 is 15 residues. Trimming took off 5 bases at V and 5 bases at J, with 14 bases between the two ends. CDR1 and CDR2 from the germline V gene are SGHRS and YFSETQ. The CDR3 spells CASSLPSGDNSPLHF. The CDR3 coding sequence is TGCGCCAGCAGTCTTCCAAGTGGCGATAATTCACCCCTCCACTTT.

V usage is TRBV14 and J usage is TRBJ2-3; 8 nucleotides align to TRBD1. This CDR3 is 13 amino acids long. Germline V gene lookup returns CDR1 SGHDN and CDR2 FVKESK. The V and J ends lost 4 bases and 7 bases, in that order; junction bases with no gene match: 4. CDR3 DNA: TGTGCCAGCAGCCTAGGACAGGGCTATACGCAGTATTTT. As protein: CASSLGQGYTQYF.

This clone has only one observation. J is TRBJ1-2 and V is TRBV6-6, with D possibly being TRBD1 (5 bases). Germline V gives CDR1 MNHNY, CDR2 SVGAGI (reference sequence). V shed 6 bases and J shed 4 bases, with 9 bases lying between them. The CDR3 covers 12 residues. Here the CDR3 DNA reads TGTGCCAGCAGCCGGGGGGGCTATGGCTACACCTTC. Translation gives CASSRGGYGYTF.

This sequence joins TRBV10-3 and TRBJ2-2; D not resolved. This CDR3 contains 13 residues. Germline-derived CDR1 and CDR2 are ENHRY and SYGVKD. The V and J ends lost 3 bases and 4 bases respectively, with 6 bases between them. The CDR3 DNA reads TGTGCCATCAGTGATCAACTCACCGGGGAGCTGTTTTTT. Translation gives CAISDQLTGELFF.

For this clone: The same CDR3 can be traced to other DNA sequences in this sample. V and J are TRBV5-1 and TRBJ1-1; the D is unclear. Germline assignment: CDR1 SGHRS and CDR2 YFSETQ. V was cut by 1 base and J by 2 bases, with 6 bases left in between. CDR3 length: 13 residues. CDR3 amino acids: CASSLNLNTEAFF. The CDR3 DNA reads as TGCGCCAGCAGCTTGAATTTAAACACTGAAGCTTTCTTT.